This is a list of T cell receptor beta chains from one sample in a study of tumour-infiltrating T cells in Burkitt lymphoma. This table comes from immunoSEQ multiplex PCR, and its TCRdb copy is limited to in-frame clones, with some not included. Among some 5,100 clones listed, about 17% were seen once. Sequencing used tumor tissue. Receptors originate from a human donor with diffuse large B-cell lymphoma. Both conserved end residues are part of each CDR3. The order of the fields is D gene, clone size, V gene, CDR3 length, J gene, CDR3 DNA, CDR3 protein. D genes are given only for firm matches. Clone size is not always given. Where it is, it says once, few, many or a class for expanded clones.

>NA|NA|TRBV7-2|13|TRBJ2-7
TGTGCCAGCAGCTTACAGAGCTCCTACGAGCAGTACTTC
CASSLQSSYEQYF
>TRBD1|NA|TRBV6-6|16|TRBJ1-6
TGTGCCAGCAGTTACCCACAGGGGGCAAATAATTCACCCCTCCACTTT
CASSYPQGANNSPLHF
>TRBD2|NA|TRBV19|13|TRBJ2-7
TGTGCCTCAACAAGGACTAGCGGCTACGAGCAGTACTTC
CASTRTSGYEQYF
>NA|NA|TRBV5-5|14|TRBJ1-2
TGTGCCAGTGAGGAGAGACAGACCTCCTATGGCTACACCTTC
CASEERQTSYGYTF
>TRBD2|NA|TRBV5-1|15|TRBJ2-7
TGCGCCAGCAGCTTGGAGTCTAGCGGGAGGGTTGAGCAGTACTTC
CASSLESSGRVEQYF
>NA|NA|TRBV7-6|14|TRBJ2-7
TGTGCCAGCAGCTTAGCGGAGGGAGCCTACGAGCAGTACTTC
CASSLAEGAYEQYF
>TRBD2|once|TRBV9|14|TRBJ2-1
TGTGCCAGCAGCGCCGGGGGGGCTAGCAATGAGCAGTTCTTC
CASSAGGASNEQFF
>NA|NA|TRBV29-1|14|TRBJ2-1
TGCAGCGTTGAAAGTCGTCTAGCCGACAATGAGCAGTTCTTC
CSVESRLADNEQFF
>TRBD1|NA|TRBV14|14|TRBJ2-7
TGTGCCAGCAGCCTGGGACAGGGGATCTACGAGCAGTACTTC
CASSLGQGIYEQYF
>TRBD1|few|TRBV23-1|12|TRBJ1-2
TGCGCCAGCAGGCGGACAGGGGACGGCTACACCTTC
CASRRTGDGYTF
>TRBD1|NA|TRBV30|12|TRBJ1-1
TGTGCCGGGGGAAGGGGGCCCGCTGAAGCTTTCTTT
CAGGRGPAEAFF
>NA|NA|TRBV9|14|TRBJ2-2
TGTGCCAGCAACCGGGAGACGGGGACCGGGGAGCTGTTTTTT
CASNRETGTGELFF
>NA|few|TRBV7-9|13|TRBJ1-1
TGTGCCAGCGGGGGGTACGGTAACACTGAAGCTTTCTTT
CASGGYGNTEAFF
>TRBD2|NA|TRBV2|15|TRBJ2-7
TGTGCCAGCAGTGAACGGTCTAGCGGATCCTACGAGCAGTACTTC
CASSERSSGSYEQYF
>NA|medium-sized|TRBV9|15|TRBJ2-7
TGTGCCAGCAGCGTAGCTGGAGGGACACTCTACGAGCAGTACTTC
CASSVAGGTLYEQYF
>NA|NA|TRBV5-6|14|TRBJ2-3
TGTGCCAGCAGCTGGGGGGATTCCACAGATACGCAGTATTTT
CASSWGDSTDTQYF
>NA|few|TRBV6-5|15|TRBJ2-1
TGTGCCAGCAGTTACTTTGATAGCGGCTACAATGAGCAGTTCTTC
CASSYFDSGYNEQFF
>NA|NA|TRBV27|13|TRBJ1-5
TGTGCCAGCAGTTTACGGTGGGGTCAGCCCCAGCATTTT
CASSLRWGQPQHF
>TRBD1|NA|TRBV5-1|13|TRBJ2-5
TGCGCCAGCAGCCCGACAGGGCAAGAGACCCAGTACTTC
CASSPTGQETQYF
>TRBD2|NA|TRBV28|14|TRBJ2-7
TGTGCCAGCAGTATTACTAGCGGATCCTACGAGCAGTACTTC
CASSITSGSYEQYF
>NA|NA|TRBV10-2|14|TRBJ2-5
TGCGCCAGCAGTGAGTTGGGAACTCAAGAGACCCAGTACTTC
CASSELGTQETQYF
>NA|NA|TRBV19|14|TRBJ2-1
TGTGCCAGTAGCCGACAAGGGGTTTACAATGAGCAGTTCTTC
CASSRQGVYNEQFF
>NA|few|TRBV30|12|TRBJ2-7
TGTGCCTGGAGTGTCCCAGGGTCCGAGCAGTACTTC
CAWSVPGSEQYF
>TRBD2|NA|TRBV7-9|15|TRBJ2-1
TGTGCCAGCAGCTTAGGGGCGGGAGAGGGCAATGAGCAGTTCTTC
CASSLGAGEGNEQFF
>TRBD1|NA|TRBV5-6|14|TRBJ2-1
TGTGCCAGCAGCTTTTGGACAGGGGAAAATGAGCAGTTCTTC
CASSFWTGENEQFF
>NA|few|TRBV6-1|14|TRBJ1-2
TGTGCCAGCAGTGAAGCGCTTAGGGGCTATGGCTACACCTTC
CASSEALRGYGYTF
>NA|few|TRBV6-5|16|TRBJ2-5
TGTGCCAGCAGTTACCATAGCGGAAGGGGGCAAGAGACCCAGTACTTC
CASSYHSGRGQETQYF
>NA|NA|TRBV9|16|TRBJ2-5
TGTGCCAGCAGCGTAGACGTTAACCCGTACCAAGAGACCCAGTACTTC
CASSVDVNPYQETQYF
>NA|few|TRBV27|15|TRBJ2-7
TGTGCCAGCAGTTTAGGGGCAGGGTCACGGTACGAGCAGTACTTC
CASSLGAGSRYEQYF
>NA|few|TRBV6-1|16|TRBJ1-5
TGTGCCAGCAGTGAGATACTCGACAAAAGCAATCAGCCCCAGCATTTT
CASSEILDKSNQPQHF
>NA|NA|TRBV27|13|TRBJ2-3
TGTGCCAGCAGTTACCTGACCTGGGATACGCAGTATTTT
CASSYLTWDTQYF
>NA|few|TRBV27|13|TRBJ2-2
TGTGCCAGCAAACGGACCTACACCGGGGAGCTGTTTTTT
CASKRTYTGELFF
>NA|NA|TRBV28|13|TRBJ1-1
TGTGCCAGCAGTCTCGGGCCTTGGACTGAAGCTTTCTTT
CASSLGPWTEAFF
>TRBD2|few|TRBV7-8|17|TRBJ2-5
TGTGCCAGCAGGGCCGGGACTAGCGGGAGGGTGGGGGAGACCCAGTACTTC
CASRAGTSGRVGETQYF
>NA|few|TRBV27|13|TRBJ1-2
TGTGCCAGCAGTTTAAGGGGTTATGGTGGCTACACCTTC
CASSLRGYGGYTF
>NA|few|TRBV10-1|12|TRBJ2-7
TGCGCCAGCAGTGAAGGGTTTAGCGAGCAGTACTTC
CASSEGFSEQYF
>NA|few|TRBV5-6|14|TRBJ1-2
TGTGCCAGCAGCTTGGGAGACAGTAACTATGGCTACACCTTC
CASSLGDSNYGYTF
>NA|NA|TRBV19|15|TRBJ1-2
TGTGCCACCAAAATCCTCGGGGGGGGCGACTATGGCTACACCTTC
CATKILGGGDYGYTF
>NA|NA|TRBV7-6|15|TRBJ2-3
TGTGCCAGCAGCTTGGCGCAGGTTAGCACAGATACGCAGTATTTT
CASSLAQVSTDTQYF
>NA|NA|TRBV4-1|15|TRBJ1-1
TGCGCCAGCAGCCAAGAGCCCCATGGGAACACTGAAGCTTTCTTT
CASSQEPHGNTEAFF
>TRBD2|NA|TRBV5-1|17|TRBJ2-7
TGCGCCAGCAGCTCCACTAGCGGGAGAGTCTCCGTGGGGGAGCAGTACTTC
CASSSTSGRVSVGEQYF
>TRBD2|few|TRBV4-2|16|TRBJ2-3
TGTGCCAGCAGCCGCCCTAGCGGTGGAGGAAGACATACGCAGTATTTT
CASSRPSGGGRHTQYF
>TRBD1|few|TRBV10-3|15|TRBJ1-2
TGTGCCATCAGTGAGTTGGGACAGGGGGCTGGAGGCTACACCTTC
CAISELGQGAGGYTF
>NA|few|TRBV5-4|16|TRBJ2-3
TGTGCCAGCAGTTCGCAGTGGGGGGCGGGATTGGATACGCAGTATTTT
CASSSQWGAGLDTQYF
>NA|few|TRBV28|12|TRBJ1-2
TGTGCCAGCAGTTTTTCCGGGTTAGGCTACACCTTC
CASSFSGLGYTF
>NA|few|TRBV5-8|13|TRBJ2-7
TGTGCCACCTCCCGGAGATTCTCCTACGAGCAGTACTTC
CATSRRFSYEQYF
>NA|NA|TRBV29-1|12|TRBJ2-7
TGCAGCGTAGCGGAGGGGATCTTGGAGCAGTACTTC
CSVAEGILEQYF
>NA|few|TRBV18|14|TRBJ1-5
TGTGCCAGCTCACCAGGGGTGAGGAATCAGCCCCAGCATTTT
CASSPGVRNQPQHF
>NA|few|TRBV13|12|TRBJ2-1
TGTGCCAGCAGCTTAGGCTCCAATGAGCAGTTCTTC
CASSLGSNEQFF
>NA|NA|TRBV7-2|13|TRBJ2-1
TGTGCCAGCAGCCCCAGGGCAGTAAATGAGCAGTTCTTC
CASSPRAVNEQFF
>NA|NA|TRBV18|13|TRBJ2-7
TGTGCCAGCTCACCAGGGGGGTCCAACGAGCAGTACTTC
CASSPGGSNEQYF
>TRBD1|NA|TRBV11-3|18|TRBJ1-5
TGTGCCAGCAGCCCGGCCGGGGACAGGGCAGAAAGCAATCAGCCCCAGCATTTT
CASSPAGDRAESNQPQHF
>TRBD2|large|TRBV4-1|16|TRBJ2-3
TGCGCCAGCAGCCAAGTTGGACTAGCGGTTCAAGATACGCAGTATTTT
CASSQVGLAVQDTQYF
>NA|NA|TRBV15|14|TRBJ2-5
TGTGCCACCAGCAGAGGACCGAGGCAAGAGACCCAGTACTTC
CATSRGPRQETQYF
>TRBD2|few|TRBV9|16|TRBJ2-5
TGTGCCAGCAGCGTAGCTACGGGAGCGGGACAAGAGACCCAGTACTTC
CASSVATGAGQETQYF
>TRBD1|few|TRBV5-1|13|TRBJ2-7
TGCGCCAGCAGCTTGGGACAGGGCGGCGAGCAGTACTTC
CASSLGQGGEQYF
>NA|few|TRBV2|15|TRBJ2-6
TGTGCCAGCAGTTATCAATTCTCTGGGGCCAACGTCCTGACTTTC
CASSYQFSGANVLTF
>NA|NA|TRBV19|12|TRBJ2-5
TGTGCCAGTAGTATTAGGGGGGAGACCCAGTACTTC
CASSIRGETQYF
>NA|few|TRBV2|16|TRBJ1-2
TGTGCCGCATTGCGCAGCAACAGGGTTTTGGTCGGTGGCTACACCTTC
CAALRSNRVLVGGYTF